This note documents a single T cell receptor (beta chain) sequence. Its antigen is undetermined. The data are from a study of monozygotic twins with inflammatory bowel disease. Points from the study as a whole: Distinct T cell subtypes could not be told apart.

UMIs incorporating a 6-nucleotide sample barcode were appended by means of template switching. With the 5' RACE reads reprocessed, TCRdb shows one record per CDR3 protein and no DNA. Its listing shows more than 120,000 distinct CDR3 sequences. The CDR3 extends over 18 amino acids. Germline V gene lookup returns CDR1 LGHNA and CDR2 YNFKEQ. Input material: blood. The TCR originated in a human donor with ulcerative colitis or Crohn's disease, or a healthy co-twin of an affected twin (not recorded which). The chain recombines TRBV4-2 with TRBJ2-1; TCRdb reports TRBD1, a call that lacks DNA to check it against. The CDR3: CASSHRTSTGSSYNEQFF.